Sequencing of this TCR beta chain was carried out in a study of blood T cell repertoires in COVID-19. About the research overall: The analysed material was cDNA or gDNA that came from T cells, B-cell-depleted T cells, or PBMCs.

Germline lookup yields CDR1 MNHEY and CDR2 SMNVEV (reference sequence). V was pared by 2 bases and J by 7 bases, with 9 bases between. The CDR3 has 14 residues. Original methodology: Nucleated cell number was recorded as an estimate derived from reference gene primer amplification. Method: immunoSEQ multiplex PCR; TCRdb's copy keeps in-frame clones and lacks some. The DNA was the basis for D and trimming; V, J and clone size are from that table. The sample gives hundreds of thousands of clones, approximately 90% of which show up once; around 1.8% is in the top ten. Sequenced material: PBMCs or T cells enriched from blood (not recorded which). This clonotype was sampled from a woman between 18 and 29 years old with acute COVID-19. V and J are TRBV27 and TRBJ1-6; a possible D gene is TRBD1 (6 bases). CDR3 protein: CASSLRQANSPLHF. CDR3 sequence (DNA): TGTGCCAGCAGTTTAAGACAGGCAAATTCACCCCTCCACTTT.